This record looks at one T cell receptor (beta chain) sequence and its context. This sample is drawn from a study of blood T cell repertoires in COVID-19. Clones were read by immunoSEQ multiplex PCR, and TCRdb kept only the in-frame ones, dropping some. The profile shows fewer than 250,000 clones, 83% of them singletons. The V end was cut by 7 bases, the J end by 4 bases, with 17 bases between. This CDR3 is built from 14 residues. Germline assignment: CDR1 MNHEY and CDR2 SVGAGI. The receptor's source is a human donor in a cohort sampled during active COVID-19. This chain links TRBV6-5 with TRBJ2-7; weak D call: TRBD1 (6 bases). Sequencing was done on a sample of peripheral blood. CDR3 coding DNA: TGTGCCAGCACCGTACAGGGTCCTCCTTACGAGCAGTACTTC. Protein: CASTVQGPPYEQYF.